The 26 T cell receptor beta chains in this list originate from one sample, sequenced in a study of spatial heterogeneity in lung cancer. Indicated time point: sample taken at primary tumor resection. TCRdb fed the 5' RACE reads into MiXCR, producing one record per CDR3 protein. This sample has some 100,000 distinct CDR3 sequences, with around 12% found just once. The starting material was PBMCs, obtained at surgery. The receptor set was obtained from a male donor with early-stage non-small cell lung cancer.

This rearrangement joins TRBV25-1 to TRBJ2-3; no reliable D call. CDR1 is MGHDK, CDR2 SYGVNS, per germline. The length of the CDR3 is 12 residues. Trimming removed 6 bases at V and 9 bases at J, with 13 bases between. CDR3 sequence: CASSASTVTQYF. The CDR3 nucleotides are TGTGCCAGCAGCGCCTCCACAGTGACGCAGTATTTT. Full variable domain (missing parts from reference TRBV25-1 and TRBJ2-3): EADIYQTPRYLVIGTGKKITLECSQTMGHDKMYWYQQDPGMELHLIHYSYGVNSTEKGDLSSESTVSRIRTEHFPLTLESARPSHTSQYLCASSASTVTQYFGPGTRLTVL.

In this sample, this clonotype turned up a few times. The V and J genes are TRBV7-8 and TRBJ1-5; 8 bases are a match to TRBD1. V lost 5 bases, J lost 0 bases, and 12 bases stayed unmatched. CDR1 and CDR2 (germline): SGHVS, FQNEAQ. This CDR3 contains 18 residues. In DNA form, the CDR3 reads TGTGCCAGCAGCACGGACCGGGACAGGATCTATAGCAATCAGCCCCAGCATTTT. Residues: CASSTDRDRIYSNQPQHF.

This clonotype was seen a few times. V is TRBV12-3 or TRBV12-4 and J is TRBJ2-1; 11 positions agree with TRBD2. The CDR3 covers 15 residues. The J segment lost 4 bases and the V segment lost 6 bases, leaving 5 bases of the junction unmatched. The CDR3, as DNA: TGTGCCAGCAGAAGACTAGCGGGGATTTACAATGAGCAGTTCTTC. Its protein product is CASRRLAGIYNEQFF.

The chain is built from TRBV11-1 and TRBJ2-1, with a tentative D call TRBD2 (6 bases). This CDR3 contains 16 residues. V lost 6 bases to trimming and J lost 1 base, with 16 bases between them. The germline gives CDR1 SGHAT, CDR2 FQDESV (reference sequence). The CDR3 here is CASSKELADSYNEQFF. CDR3 in DNA: TGTGCCAGCAGTAAGGAATTAGCGGATTCCTACAATGAGCAGTTCTTC.

There are a few counts of this clonotype. V gene TRBV27 combines with J gene TRBJ2-3; 12 bases map to TRBD2. The germline V gene encodes CDR1 MNHEY and CDR2 SMNVEV (reference sequence). The junction had 6 bases not matched to a gene; V was cut back by 4 bases and J by 7 bases. The CDR3 is made up of 15 amino acids. The CDR3 coding sequence is TGTGCCAGCAGTTCTAGCGGGGGGGCTTTGAATACGCAGTATTTT. It is translated as CASSSSGGALNTQYF.

This clonotype occurred a few times. V and J are TRBV5-4 and TRBJ2-1, with a weak D call TRBD1 (6 bases). Germline V gives CDR1 SGHNT, CDR2 YYREEE (reference sequence). CDR3 length: 14 residues. Trimming cost V 2 bases and J 4 bases, with 10 bases left between them. CDR3 bases: TGTGCCAGCAGCTTAAACAGGGCATACAATGAGCAGTTCTTC. Its protein product is CASSLNRAYNEQFF.

The J gene is TRBJ2-1, the V gene TRBV10-3; a weak D match, TRBD1 (5 bases). The CDR3 runs to 12 residues. Germline V gene data show CDR1 as ENHRY and CDR2 as SYGVKD. V lost 0 bases, J lost 9 bases, and 6 bases lay in between. The CDR3 bases are TGTGCCATCAGTGAGTCAAGGGGTGAGCAGTTCTTC. Its translation is CAISESRGEQFF.

In its sample, this clonotype was seen many times. V and J are TRBV5-1 and TRBJ2-3; perhaps TRBD1 as D (5 bases). V shed 0 bases and J shed 3 bases, with 8 bases lying between them. The germline V gene has CDR1 SGHRS and CDR2 YFSETQ. CDR3 length equals 14 residues. For the CDR3, the DNA is TGCGCCAGCAGCTTGGAGCCAGGGACAGATACGCAGTATTTT. Residues: CASSLEPGTDTQYF.

This sequence joins TRBV27 and TRBJ2-2; 7 bases align to TRBD1. Looked up from germline, CDR1 is MNHEY and CDR2 is SMNVEV (reference sequence). There are 14 residues in the CDR3. Trimming took 5 bases from V and 6 from J; bases not matched to a gene: 6. As DNA, the CDR3 is TGTGCCAGCAGTCTTTACGGGACAGCCGGGGAGCTGTTTTTT. The encoded protein is CASSLYGTAGELFF.

This clonotype was detected many times. Written as DNA, the CDR3 is TGTGCCAGCCGACGCGCGGCACAGAATTCACCCCTCCACTTT. Protein sequence: CASRRAAQNSPLHF. The rearrangement uses TRBV7-9 and TRBJ1-6; D is unresolved. V was clipped by 8 bases and J by 7 bases, with 15 bases between them. The CDR3 is 14 residues long. Germline V CDR1 and CDR2: SEHNR, FQNEAQ (reference sequence).

V and J are TRBV4-2 and TRBJ2-5, with 9 bases matching TRBD2. The V gene end was trimmed by 3 bases and the J gene end by 1 base; junction bases not matched to a gene: 6. The CDR3 covers 16 residues. CDR1 LGHNA and CDR2 YNFKEQ come from the germline V gene. CDR3 sequence: CASSQGLTSGQETQYF. For the CDR3, the DNA is TGTGCCAGCAGCCAGGGGTTGACTAGCGGCCAAGAGACCCAGTACTTC.

V and J are TRBV19 and TRBJ2-5, with 8 bases matching TRBD2. Trimming cost V 5 bases and J 2 bases; bases outside gene matches: 4. CDR1 and CDR2 (germline): LNHDA, SQIVND (reference sequence). This CDR3 region has 14 residues. The DNA of the CDR3 is TGTGCCAGTAGTTTCATAGCGGGGCAAGAGACCCAGTACTTC. It codes for CASSFIAGQETQYF.

This rearrangement joins TRBV20-1 to TRBJ2-2, with 16 bases matching TRBD2. Unmatched junction bases numbered 6, after V lost 3 bases and J lost 2 bases. Germline V lookup: CDR1 DFQATT, CDR2 SNEGSKA (reference sequence). The CDR3 length is 18 residues. The CDR3 DNA reads as TGCAGTGCTAGGGGGACTAGCGGGAGGGCAATCAACACCGGGGAGCTGTTTTTT. This translates into CSARGTSGRAINTGELFF.

The rearrangement links TRBV7-2 to TRBJ1-3; 7 nucleotides agree with TRBD1. CDR3 size: 16 residues. The ends lost 5 bases at V and 2 bases at J; junction bases unmatched: 9. Germline values: CDR1 SGHTA, CDR2 FQGNSA. Written as DNA, the CDR3 is TGTGCCAGCAGCCCACAGGGGCCTGGGGCTGGAAACACCATATATTTT. Translation gives CASSPQGPGAGNTIYF.

This clonotype was recorded at least ten times. The rearrangement joins TRBV11-2 to TRBJ2-4; a possible D gene is TRBD2 (6 bases). Trimming removed 1 base from V and 13 bases from J, with 20 bases in between. This CDR3 region has 15 residues. In germline, CDR1 is SGHAT, CDR2 FQNNGV. CDR3 sequence (DNA): TGTGCCAGCAGCTTAGGCGGGAACTTGGTATCTTCACAGTACTTC. Encoded protein: CASSLGGNLVSSQYF.

Of note for this clonotype: One end of the junction fails to match germline, which may point to a read error. The chain combines TRBV28 with TRBJ2-7; maybe TRBD2 (5 bases). The CDR3 loop spans 14 amino acids. CDR1 and CDR2 from the germline V gene are MDHEN and SYDVKM. This CDR3 reads CASSFTSESFSREF. The DNA of the CDR3 is TGTGCCAGCAGTTTTACCTCCGAATCATTTAGTCGGGAATTC. Filled out from reference TRBV28 and TRBJ2-7, the complete variable domain reads DVKVTQSSRYLVKRTGEKVFLECVQDMDHENMFWYRQDPGLGLRLIYFSYDVKMKEKGDIPEGYSVSREKKERFSLILESASTNQTSMYLCASSFTSESFSREFGPGTRLTVT.

This clonotype has a handful of counts. The rearrangement uses TRBV5-1 and TRBJ1-1, with 7 bases lining up with TRBD1. CDR1 and CDR2 (germline): SGHRS, YFSETQ. The trim removed 2 bases at V and 4 bases at J, leaving 5 bases unmatched. CDR3 length: 14 residues. CDR3 in amino acids: CASSLTGEATEAFF. In DNA form, the CDR3 reads TGCGCCAGCAGCTTAACAGGGGAGGCCACTGAAGCTTTCTTT.

V usage is TRBV6-5 and J usage is TRBJ1-5; 8 bases are shared with TRBD1. Unmatched junction bases numbered 13, after V lost 7 bases and J lost 5 bases. The germline V gene has CDR1 MNHEY and CDR2 SVGAGI. CDR3 length: 16 residues. This CDR3 is CASNYRQDRADQPQHF. DNA of the CDR3: TGTGCCAGCAACTACCGTCAGGACAGGGCCGATCAGCCCCAGCATTTT.

The V gene is TRBV12-3 or TRBV12-4, the J gene TRBJ2-5; TRBD1 agrees at 7 bases. Trimming at V came to 6 bases and at J to 5 bases, leaving 6 bases not matched to a gene. The CDR3 loop spans 13 amino acids. Written as DNA, the CDR3 is TGTGCCAGCAGACGGACAGGTGACGAGACCCAGTACTTC. It is translated as CASRRTGDETQYF.

The J gene is TRBJ2-7, the V gene TRBV7-2; D tentatively reads TRBD1 or TRBD2 (6 bases each). The V gene's germline CDR1 is SGHTA and CDR2 FQGNSA. This CDR3 is 15 amino acids long. The V end lost 1 base, the J end lost 2 bases, and 12 bases lay between the germline ends. The CDR3 loop is CASSLEGGPPYEQYF. The DNA for the CDR3 is TGTGCCAGCAGCTTAGAGGGGGGTCCCCCCTACGAGCAGTACTTC.

Of note for this clonotype: A junction boundary mismatches the germline segment, possibly from a read error. The V and J genes are TRBV7-7 and TRBJ2-2; D is possibly TRBD1 (6 bases). The CDR3 has 16 residues. CDR1 is SSHAT and CDR2 is FNYEAQ in the germline V gene (reference sequence). CDR3 nucleotides: TGTGCTAGCAGCTTAGGATCCAGGGGGAACACCGGGGAGCTGTTTTTT. Translating gives CASSLGSRGNTGELFF.

This clonotype has a handful of counts. The rearrangement joins TRBV6-2 or TRBV6-3 to TRBJ1-1; no firm D call. Germline-derived CDR1 and CDR2 are MNHEY and SVGEGT. Deletions cut 0 bases from V and 5 bases from J, with 7 bases between. This CDR3 comprises 13 residues. CDR3 in DNA: TGTGCCAGCAGTTACTCCTCGTCGACTGAAGCTTTCTTT. Amino acids: CASSYSSSTEAFF.

The table lists this clonotype with many counts. The chain combines TRBV29-1 with TRBJ2-2; no clear D. CDR3 length equals 13 residues. V was shortened by 4 bases and J by 1 base, with 7 bases between the two germline ends. Germline values: CDR1 SQVTM, CDR2 ANQGSEA. In DNA form, the CDR3 reads TGCAGCGTTGCCCCGATGAACACCGGGGAGCTGTTTTTT. It codes for CSVAPMNTGELFF.

The V gene is TRBV27, the J gene TRBJ2-2; 11 bases fit TRBD2. The germline CDR1 and CDR2 sequences are MNHEY and SMNVEV (reference sequence). With V trimmed by 7 bases and J by 6 bases, 7 bases remained unmatched. This CDR3 region has 15 residues. CDR3 sequence reads: CASTKGLAVPGELFF. CDR3 nucleotide sequence: TGTGCCAGCACCAAGGGACTAGCGGTGCCCGGGGAGCTGTTTTTT.

This clonotype was picked up many times. The chain uses TRBV2 and TRBJ2-3; possible D gene TRBD2, 6 bases. The V and J ends lost 7 bases and 4 bases respectively, with 12 bases between them. CDR1 SNHLY and CDR2 FYNNEI come from the germline V gene. This CDR3 is 13 amino acids long. The CDR3 DNA reads TGTGCCAGCAACGGGGGTTACGCAGATACGCAGTATTTT. It translates to CASNGGYADTQYF.

The chain joins TRBV6-5 to TRBJ2-7, with 9 nucleotides matching TRBD1. The CDR3 runs to 16 residues. Germline V gene sequence: CDR1 MNHEY, CDR2 SVGAGI. Unmatched junction bases numbered 7, after V lost 0 bases and J lost 4 bases. CDR3 sequence: CASSYSVTGGAYEQYF. The CDR3 DNA reads TGTGCCAGCAGTTACTCGGTGACAGGGGGAGCATACGAGCAGTACTTC.